The 12 T cell receptor beta chains below were found in one sample sequenced in a study of human T cells and chemical hapten exposure (dated by TCRdb to 2020 to 2022). Preparation of the library involved RACE. TCRdb names NextSeq 500 as the instrument used. TCRdb reprocessed the public reads (quality trimming at Q25 with fastp, clone calling with MiXCR) and kept in-frame beta chains. When rows share a CDR3 protein, they turn into one entry using the most common DNA and genes. The sample includes approximately 400,000 distinct CDR3 sequences, with approximately 5.1% observed a single time. Jointly, the top ten make up 2.5% to 3% of the sample. The time point label, read with the paper, signifies: pre-sensitization, week 0. The treatment or condition label for this specimen denotes: therapeutic diphenylcyclopropenone sensitization with weekly scalp DPC. The starting material was whole blood, obtained in connection with sensitization to the hapten diphenylcyclopropenone (DPC). Receptors originate from a woman aged 50 to 60 with alopecia areata. Some clones in this sample may be carry-over from other donors' samples.

This clonotype was detected ten times or more. This chain uses TRBV4-1 with TRBJ2-1; D is unresolved. V was clipped by 6 bases and J by 5 bases, with 5 bases between them. Germline CDR1 and CDR2: MGHRA and YSYEKL. CDR3 length equals 11 residues. The CDR3 DNA reads as TGCGCCAGCAGGGTAAACAATGAGCAGTTCTTC. Translation gives CASRVNNEQFF.

This clonotype was recorded many times. The rearrangement joins TRBV5-5 to TRBJ2-1; 9 bases agree with TRBD2. V lost 6 bases and J lost 9; bases outside the gene matches: 13. CDR3 length: 15 amino acids. Per the germline V gene, CDR1 is SGHKS and CDR2 is YYEKEE (reference sequence). The CDR3 nucleotides are TGTGCCAGCATCCCACTCGGGACTAGCTCTTTTGAGCAGTTCTTC. Protein sequence: CASIPLGTSSFEQFF.

The V and J genes are TRBV6-5 and TRBJ1-1; TRBD1 matches at 7 bases. The V gene end was trimmed by 1 base and the J gene end by 4 bases; junction bases not matched to a gene: 6. Germline CDR1 is MNHEY and CDR2 is SVGAGI. The CDR3 consists of 15 residues. The CDR3, as DNA: TGTGCCAGCAGTTACTTTAAGGGGGCAAGCACTGAAGCTTTCTTT. As protein: CASSYFKGASTEAFF.

There are many counts of this clonotype. CDR3 nucleotide sequence: TGTGCCAGCAGCCCAAGCGGAGAGGAGACCCAGTACTTC. Amino acids: CASSPSGEETQYF. This chain joins TRBV28 and TRBJ2-5; possibly TRBD2 for D (5 bases). With 6 bases removed from V and 5 bases from J, the gap between germline ends came to 13 bases. Germline CDR1 reads MDHEN; CDR2 reads SYDVKM. The CDR3 sequence is 13 residues long.

This clonotype was recorded many times. The chain joins TRBV15 to TRBJ1-3; TRBD1 agrees at 7 bases. CDR1 is LNHNV, CDR2 YYDKDF, per germline (reference sequence). The CDR3 has 15 amino acids. With V trimmed by 5 bases and J by 0 bases, 4 bases remained unmatched. CDR3 sequence (DNA): TGTGCCACCAGCCAGGGACAGTTCTCTGGAAACACCATATATTTT. Amino acid sequence: CATSQGQFSGNTIYF.

The chain combines TRBV11-2 with TRBJ2-3; maybe TRBD1 (5 bases). Trimming pared 0 bases from V and 8 bases from J, leaving 12 bases between. The V gene's germline CDR1 is SGHAT and CDR2 FQNNGV. The CDR3 is 14 amino acids. Here the CDR3 DNA reads TGTGCCAGCAGCTTAGAGTCCGGAAGGGGTACGCAGTATTTT. This sequence encodes CASSLESGRGTQYF.

The sample holds many counts of this clonotype. V is TRBV6-5 and J is TRBJ2-6; TRBD1 matches 8 bases. The V and J ends lost 0 bases and 3 bases, in that order; junction bases with no gene match: 1. CDR3 size: 16 residues. Per germline, CDR1 MNHEY and CDR2 SVGAGI. This CDR3 is CASSYSRGLGANVLTF. Written as DNA, the CDR3 is TGTGCCAGCAGTTACTCCAGGGGGCTTGGGGCCAACGTCCTGACTTTC.

This clonotype was observed many times. V and J are TRBV27 and TRBJ2-7; unclear D gene. The ends were cut back, 4 bases at V and 2 bases at J, with 12 bases in the middle. The CDR3 length is 14 residues. The germline gives CDR1 MNHEY, CDR2 SMNVEV (reference sequence). This CDR3 is CASSSLTGPYEQYF. In DNA form, the CDR3 reads TGTGCCAGCAGTTCCCTTACTGGTCCCTACGAGCAGTACTTC.

The CDR3 protein is CASSGQGSNSPLHF. The CDR3 bases are TGTGCCAGCAGTGGACAGGGCTCGAATTCACCCCTCCACTTT. The chain joins TRBV6-1 to TRBJ1-6; 7 nucleotides agree with TRBD1. Germline lookup yields CDR1 MNHNS and CDR2 SASEGT. Trimming cost V 4 bases and J 7 bases; bases outside gene matches: 4. The CDR3 runs 14 residues.

In this sample, this clonotype turned up many times. The CDR3 sequence is CASSQLTGAYNSPLHF. CDR3 nucleotide sequence: TGCGCCAGCAGCCAACTAACAGGGGCGTATAATTCACCCCTCCACTTT. J is TRBJ1-6 and V is TRBV4-1, with 7 bases aligning to TRBD1. The germline V gene encodes CDR1 MGHRA and CDR2 YSYEKL. The CDR3 contains 16 residues. Losses at the gene ends were 2 bases for V and 4 bases for J; bases not matched to a gene: 5.

In its sample, this clonotype was seen many times. The CDR3 nucleotides are TGCAGCGTCGACGGGACACCTAAGAGCTCCTACAATGAGCAGTTCTTC. Translated, it gives CSVDGTPKSSYNEQFF. The chain couples TRBV29-1 to TRBJ2-1; D possibly corresponds to TRBD1 (6 bases). The CDR3 runs 16 residues. Germline V gene data show CDR1 as SQVTM and CDR2 as ANQGSEA. The V end was cut by 6 bases, the J end by 0 bases, with 18 bases between.

This clonotype was picked up a small number of times. The chain has TRBV7-2 and TRBJ2-3, with D possibly TRBD2 on 6 matching bases. CDR1 SGHTA and CDR2 FQGNSA come from the germline V gene. The CDR3 has 15 residues. Trimming stripped 5 bases from V and 1 base from J, with 13 bases between. CDR3 in DNA: TGTGCCAGCAGCCTGCAGACTAGGGGCACAGATACGCAGTATTTT. Translating it yields CASSLQTRGTDTQYF. Full variable domain (rest looked up from reference TRBV7-2 and TRBJ2-3): GAGVSQSPSNKVTEKGKDVELRCDPISGHTALYWYRQSLGQGLEFLIYFQGNSAPDKSGLPSDRFSAERTGGSVSTLTIQRTQQEDSAVYLCASSLQTRGTDTQYFGPGTRLTVL.